The clone carrying this T cell receptor (beta chain) showed up just a few times. The CDR3 runs to 18 residues. CDR1 SGHKS and CDR2 YYEKEE come from the germline V gene (reference sequence). Trimming cost V 4 bases and J 1 base; bases outside gene matches: 11. This sample was taken from a study of blood T cell repertoires in COVID-19. Study-level background: From the United States, Italy and Spain came samples of acute and convalescent COVID-19.

Clones were sequenced by immunoSEQ multiplex PCR, and TCRdb holds only the in-frame ones, with some missing. Of fewer than 30,000 clones listed, around 60% were seen once; the top ten hold 6% to 9.5%. Sequenced: peripheral blood. V and J are TRBV5-5 and TRBJ2-2, with 9 bases matching TRBD1. This TCR was recovered from a man aged 55 to 70 with active or convalescent COVID-19. DNA of the CDR3: TGTGCCAGCAGCGCGACCTACCGGGACAGGGTGAACACCGGGGAGCTGTTTTTT. This translates into CASSATYRDRVNTGELFF.